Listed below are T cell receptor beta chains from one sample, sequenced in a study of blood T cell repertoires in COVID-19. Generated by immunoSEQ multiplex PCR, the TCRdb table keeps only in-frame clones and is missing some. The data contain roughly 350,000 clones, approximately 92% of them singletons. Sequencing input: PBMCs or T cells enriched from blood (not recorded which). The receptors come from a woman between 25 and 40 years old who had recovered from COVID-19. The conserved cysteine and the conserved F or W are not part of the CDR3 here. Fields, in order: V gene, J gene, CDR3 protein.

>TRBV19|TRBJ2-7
ASSIGDSDSDEQY
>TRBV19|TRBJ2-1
ASDTGTSSYNEQF
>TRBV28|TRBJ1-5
ASNGNSNQPQH
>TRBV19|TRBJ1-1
ASNGRGGGGTEAF
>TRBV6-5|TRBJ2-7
ASSYSYRPEIYEQY
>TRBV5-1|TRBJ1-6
ASSYGQTSDSPLH
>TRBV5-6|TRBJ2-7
ASSPQQIPYEQY
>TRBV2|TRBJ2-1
ASSSGLAGIDEQF
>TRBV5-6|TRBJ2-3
ASSFGLAGRTDTQY
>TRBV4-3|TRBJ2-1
ASSLGDSIYNEQF
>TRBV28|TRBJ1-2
ASRGQTYGYT
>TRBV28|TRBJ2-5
ASALYGGGAQETQY
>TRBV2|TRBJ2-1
ATTTLAPDYNEQF
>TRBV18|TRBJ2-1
ASSPLGRGSGGNEQF
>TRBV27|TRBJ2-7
ASSSREVREQY
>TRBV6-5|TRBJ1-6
ASSSPGQGSNSPLH
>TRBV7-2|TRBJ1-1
ASSSTVPQGAF
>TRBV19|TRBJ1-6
ASSIILGSSGDSPLH
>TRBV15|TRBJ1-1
ATSTQGARRAEAF
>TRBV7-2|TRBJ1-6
ASSLGGQINSPLH
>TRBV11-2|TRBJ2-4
ASSLTSGGLAKNIQY
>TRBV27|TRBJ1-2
ASGSAGVYGYT
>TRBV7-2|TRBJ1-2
ASSSLGGQKYGYT
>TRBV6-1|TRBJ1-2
ASSEALRGNGYT
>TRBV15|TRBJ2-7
ATSRVEKGRDEQY
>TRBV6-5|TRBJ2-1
ASTLGGYNEQF
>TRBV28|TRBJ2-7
ASSFTGQGHNEQY
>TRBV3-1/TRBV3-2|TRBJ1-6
ASSQGGRGNSPLH
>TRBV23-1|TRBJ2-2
ASSPGQGQAGELF
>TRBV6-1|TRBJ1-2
ASREDRGRKGYT
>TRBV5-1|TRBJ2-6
ASSQENSGANVLT
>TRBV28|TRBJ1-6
ATREGHNSPLH
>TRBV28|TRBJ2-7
ASSLGGLPYEQY
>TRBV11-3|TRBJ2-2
ASSLAGYGTGELF
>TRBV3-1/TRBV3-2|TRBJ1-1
ASSQDVMAGAGEAF
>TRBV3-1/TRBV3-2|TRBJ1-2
ASSHAGTGSGYGYT
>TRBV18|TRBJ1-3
ASSRAVVGSGNTIY
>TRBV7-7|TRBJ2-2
ASSLPGVHGELF
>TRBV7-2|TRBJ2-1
ASGPPGLANWNEQF
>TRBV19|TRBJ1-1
ASRNNLQGLDTEAF
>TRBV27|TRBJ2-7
ASSLSYSYEQY
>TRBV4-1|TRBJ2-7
ASSQSPFSGGDEQY
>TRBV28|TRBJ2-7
ASRFGGSSYEQY
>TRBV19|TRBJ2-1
ASSAQGLKYEQF
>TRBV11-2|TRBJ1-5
ASSQNQLPGHGEGAQH
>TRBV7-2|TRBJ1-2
ASSLNRANYGYT
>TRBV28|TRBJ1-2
ATEMTGRYGYT
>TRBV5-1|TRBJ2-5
ASRAGLQETQY
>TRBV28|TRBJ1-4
ASSLRQGIGEKLF
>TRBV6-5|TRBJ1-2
ASSYGTGSYGYT
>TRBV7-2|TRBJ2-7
ASSSAVEQY
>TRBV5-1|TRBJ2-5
ASSRTSGSSQETQY
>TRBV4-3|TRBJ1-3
ASSQDQGLSDTIY
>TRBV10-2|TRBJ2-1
ASSGSRAGQYNEQF
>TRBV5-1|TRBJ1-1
ASSPGRGMDTEAF